The 14 T cell receptor beta chains below were found in one sample sequenced in a study of cytomegalovirus exposure and HLA in healthy donors. Use of 60 Vbeta and 13 Jbeta primers characterized the PCR. Assay used: immunoSEQ multiplex PCR; TCRdb lists only in-frame clones, some missing. The sample consists of approximately 160,000 clones, around 77% of them appearing once. The source material was PBMCs. The receptors derive from a woman in her thirties or forties in good health and CMV-seronegative.

The rearrangement uses TRBV5-1 and TRBJ1-1; D possibly corresponds to TRBD1 (5 bases). The germline V gene has CDR1 SGHRS and CDR2 YFSETQ. The CDR3 contains 14 residues. V lost 2 bases and J lost 1, with 9 bases in between. This CDR3 is CASSFVGQNTEAFF. The CDR3 nucleotides are TGCGCCAGCAGCTTTGTGGGGCAGAACACTGAAGCTTTCTTT.

The rearrangement links TRBV10-3 to TRBJ1-2; D gene ambiguous. Germline values: CDR1 ENHRY, CDR2 SYGVKD. The V end was cut by 4 bases, the J end by 0 bases, with 12 bases between. The CDR3 covers 15 residues. CDR3 nucleotides: TGTGCCATCAGTGCGCGGGATGTAGCTAACTATGGCTACACCTTC. Translating it yields CAISARDVANYGYTF.

J is TRBJ2-3 and V is TRBV11-2, with TRBD1 matching over 8 bases. The germline V gene encodes CDR1 SGHAT and CDR2 FQNNGV. V dropped 1 base and J dropped 4; count of bases not matched to a gene: 4. The CDR3 contains 15 residues. CDR3 nucleotides: TGTGCCAGCAGCTTAGGGGGACAGGTTCCAGATACGCAGTATTTT. It specifies CASSLGGQVPDTQYF.

The J gene is TRBJ2-7, the V gene TRBV27, with D tentatively TRBD2 (6 bases). V shed 2 bases and J shed 2 bases, with 16 bases lying between them. Germline assignment: CDR1 MNHEY and CDR2 SMNVEV (reference sequence). There are 16 residues in the CDR3. Written as DNA, the CDR3 is TGTGCCAGCAGTTTAGAATCGAGCGGGTCCACCTACGAGCAGTACTTC. It encodes CASSLESSGSTYEQYF.

V and J are TRBV18 and TRBJ2-7, with 7 bases lining up with TRBD2. Trimming removed 5 bases from V and 1 base from J; junction bases left unmatched: 2. Germline assignment: CDR1 KGHSH and CDR2 LQKENI. The CDR3 is made up of 13 amino acids. CDR3: CASSAGVSYEQYF. In DNA, the CDR3 is TGTGCCAGCTCAGCGGGGGTTTCCTACGAGCAGTACTTC.

J is TRBJ2-2 and V is TRBV7-6; D gene unclear. The CDR3 is 13 amino acids. The germline gives CDR1 SGHVS, CDR2 FNYEAQ. Trimming left V 7 bases short and J 7 bases short, with 13 bases between. The CDR3 nucleotides are TGTGCCAGCACCCGGCTAGTGGGCGGGGAGCTGTTTTTT. Protein product: CASTRLVGGELFF.

The V call is TRBV4-1, the J call TRBJ1-2, with D unresolved. Between the trimmed V and J ends, which lost 4 bases and 2 bases, there was a span of 14 bases. The CDR3 runs 15 residues. Looked up from germline, CDR1 is MGHRA and CDR2 is YSYEKL. This CDR3 reads CASSPVDSGNYGYTF. As DNA, the CDR3 is TGCGCCAGCAGCCCGGTGGATTCGGGGAACTATGGCTACACCTTC.

By share of the sample, this clone is medium-sized. This sequence joins TRBV5-4 and TRBJ2-3; 10 nucleotides agree with TRBD2. The CDR3 runs to 17 residues. J was trimmed by 2 bases and V by 1 base; bases with no gene match: 7. Germline CDR1 and CDR2: SGHNT and YYREEE (reference sequence). Here the CDR3 DNA reads TGTGCCAGCAGCTTGAGATTAGCGGGAGGCCCCACAGATACGCAGTATTTT. Translated, it gives CASSLRLAGGPTDTQYF.

V usage is TRBV30 and J usage is TRBJ2-5; 9 nucleotides line up with TRBD1. The V gene end was trimmed by 2 bases and the J gene end by 9 bases; junction bases not matched to a gene: 16. CDR1 is GTSNPN, CDR2 SVGIG, per germline (reference sequence). The CDR3 length is 16 residues. CDR3 nucleotide sequence: TGTGCCTGGAGTAATGAACCCGGGACAGGGATGCATCCCCAGTACTTC. This codes for CAWSNEPGTGMHPQYF.

A word on this clone: This CDR3 is also generated by other DNA sequences in the sample. The chain links TRBV5-1 to TRBJ2-6, with D perhaps TRBD2 (6 bases). From germline, CDR1 is SGHRS and CDR2 YFSETQ. Trimming took 2 bases from V and 1 from J, leaving 10 bases between them. The CDR3 runs 16 residues. Here the CDR3 DNA reads TGCGCCAGCAGCTTCCAGGGAGGATCTGGGGCCAACGTCCTGACTTTC. Translating gives CASSFQGGSGANVLTF.

In DNA, the CDR3 is TGTGCCAGCAGCCTCGGGCGGGAAAACATTCAGTACTTC. Translation: CASSLGRENIQYF. The chain carries TRBV11-2 and TRBJ2-4, with D perhaps matching TRBD2 (5 bases). CDR1 and CDR2 (germline): SGHAT, FQNNGV. The CDR3 runs to 13 residues. Trimming cost V 5 bases and J 5 bases, with 10 bases left between them.

This chain joins TRBV2 and TRBJ2-3; 10 bases line up with TRBD1. From germline, CDR1 is SNHLY and CDR2 FYNNEI. The length of the CDR3 is 18 residues. V trimming: 2 bases; J trimming: 3 bases; junction bases outside the gene matches: 11. CDR3 in amino acids: CASSETLRTGGRTDTQYF. DNA for the CDR3: TGTGCCAGCAGTGAAACGCTGCGGACAGGGGGTAGAACAGATACGCAGTATTTT.

The table lists this clone with a few counts. The V gene is TRBV9, the J gene TRBJ2-1, with D maybe TRBD1 (5 bases). Trimming stripped 3 bases from V and 0 bases from J, with 13 bases between. The length of the CDR3 is 16 residues. Germline CDR1 is SGDLS and CDR2 is YYNGEE. CDR3 in amino acids: CASSADTRSSYNEQFF. The CDR3 DNA is TGTGCCAGCAGCGCGGACACCCGGAGCTCCTACAATGAGCAGTTCTTC.

V gene TRBV7-9 combines with J gene TRBJ2-1; 7 bases agree with TRBD1. CDR1 is SEHNR and CDR2 is FQNEAQ in the germline V gene (reference sequence). V lost 5 bases and J lost 4; bases outside the gene matches: 5. The CDR3 is 14 amino acids. This chain's CDR3 is CASSRTGLYNEQFF. The CDR3, as DNA: TGTGCCAGCAGCCGGACAGGCCTATACAATGAGCAGTTCTTC.